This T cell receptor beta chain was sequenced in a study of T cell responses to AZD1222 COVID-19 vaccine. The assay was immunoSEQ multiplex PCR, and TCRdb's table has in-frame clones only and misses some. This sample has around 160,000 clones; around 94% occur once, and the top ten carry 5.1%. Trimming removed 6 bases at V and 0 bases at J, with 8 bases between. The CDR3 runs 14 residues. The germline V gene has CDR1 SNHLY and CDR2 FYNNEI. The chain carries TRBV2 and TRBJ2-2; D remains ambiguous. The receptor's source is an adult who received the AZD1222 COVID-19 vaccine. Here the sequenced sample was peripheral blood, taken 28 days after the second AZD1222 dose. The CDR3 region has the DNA TGTGCCAGCAGGGCTACCCCGAACACCGGGGAGCTGTTTTTT. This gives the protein CASRATPNTGELFF. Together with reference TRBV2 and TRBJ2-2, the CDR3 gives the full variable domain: EPEVTQTPSHQVTQMGQEVILRCVPISNHLYFYWYRQILGQKVEFLVSFYNNEISEKSEIFDDQFSVERPDGSNFTLKIRSTKLEDSAMYFCASRATPNTGELFFGEGSRLTVL.